The 6 T cell receptor beta chains below were found in one sample sequenced in a study of radiation and T cells in renal cell carcinoma. Time point noted: blood 4 weeks post-SBRT, at nephrectomy. Specified treatment: 15 Gy SBRT to primary tumor, nephrectomy 4 weeks later. TCRdb's copy holds only in-frame clones and misses some; the assay was immunoSEQ multiplex PCR. The sample has fewer than 80,000 clones, roughly 85% seen once. Sequences were derived from blood, sampled from a patient whose treatment included radiotherapy and nephrectomy. Receptor source: a woman aged 55 to 70 with renal cell carcinoma.

The rearrangement joins TRBV10-3 to TRBJ1-5; 7 positions match TRBD1. The germline CDR1 and CDR2 sequences are ENHRY and SYGVKD. V lost 3 bases to trimming and J lost 1 base; unmatched junction nucleotides: 3. The CDR3 consists of 15 residues. CDR3 sequence: CAISEGGGSNQPQHF. The CDR3 DNA reads as TGTGCCATCAGTGAAGGGGGCGGGAGCAATCAGCCCCAGCATTTT.

This clone came up a few times. V gene TRBV7-2 combines with J gene TRBJ2-2; tentatively, D is TRBD1 (6 bases). The CDR3 length is 14 residues. Between the trimmed V and J ends, which lost 6 bases and 5 bases, there was a span of 13 bases. Germline V lookup: CDR1 SGHTA, CDR2 FQGNSA. This CDR3 is CASRPRGGTGELFF. DNA for the CDR3: TGTGCCAGCAGACCCAGGGGCGGTACCGGGGAGCTGTTTTTT.

The rearrangement links TRBV27 to TRBJ2-2; perhaps D is TRBD1 or TRBD2 (7 bases each). This CDR3 comprises 15 residues. Germline assignment: CDR1 MNHEY and CDR2 SMNVEV (reference sequence). V lost 4 bases to trimming and J lost 5 bases, with 14 bases between them. CDR3 region: CASSWGGGATGELFF. In DNA, the CDR3 is TGTGCCAGCAGTTGGGGAGGGGGCGCAACCGGGGAGCTGTTTTTT.

On this clone: This sample also contains other DNA sequences that code for the same CDR3. V gene TRBV20-1 combines with J gene TRBJ2-5, with D unresolved. The CDR3 runs 10 residues. The germline V gene encodes CDR1 DFQATT and CDR2 SNEGSKA (reference sequence). The V and J ends lost 1 base and 4 bases respectively, with 1 base between them. The CDR3 reads CSARGETQYF. CDR3 coding DNA: TGCAGTGCTAGAGGAGAGACCCAGTACTTC.

The rearrangement links TRBV9 to TRBJ2-1; tentative D call: TRBD1 (5 bases). The V gene's germline CDR1 is SGDLS and CDR2 YYNGEE. The CDR3 runs to 18 residues. Trimming shortened V by 3 bases and J by 0 bases, and 19 bases separated the two germline ends. The CDR3 nucleotides are TGTGCCAGCAGCGCCACCGGTAGACAGTTGAGCTCCTACAATGAGCAGTTCTTC. Residues: CASSATGRQLSSYNEQFF.

This chain connects TRBV19 to TRBJ2-7; 10 bases are shared with TRBD1. The V segment lost 5 bases and the J segment 6 bases; nucleotides outside the gene matches: 7. In germline, CDR1 is LNHDA, CDR2 SQIVND (reference sequence). The CDR3 spans 14 residues. The CDR3 region is CASSPGQGKVEQYF. DNA of the CDR3: TGTGCCAGTAGTCCGGGACAGGGGAAGGTCGAGCAGTACTTC.